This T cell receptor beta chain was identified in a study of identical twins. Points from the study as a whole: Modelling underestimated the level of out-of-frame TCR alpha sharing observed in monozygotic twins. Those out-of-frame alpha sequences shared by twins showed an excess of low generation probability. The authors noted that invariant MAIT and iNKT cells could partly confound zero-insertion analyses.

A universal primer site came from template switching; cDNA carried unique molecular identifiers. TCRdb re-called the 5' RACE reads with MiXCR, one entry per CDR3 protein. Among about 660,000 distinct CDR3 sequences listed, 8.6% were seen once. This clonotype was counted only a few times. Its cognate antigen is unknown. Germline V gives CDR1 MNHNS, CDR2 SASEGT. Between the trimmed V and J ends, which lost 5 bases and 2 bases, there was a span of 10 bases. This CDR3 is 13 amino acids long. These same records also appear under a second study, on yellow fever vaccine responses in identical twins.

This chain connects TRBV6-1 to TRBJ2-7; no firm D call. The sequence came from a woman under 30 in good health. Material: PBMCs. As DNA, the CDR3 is TGTGCCAGCAGTCCCCTAGACACCTACGAGCAGTACTTC. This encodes CASSPLDTYEQYF.